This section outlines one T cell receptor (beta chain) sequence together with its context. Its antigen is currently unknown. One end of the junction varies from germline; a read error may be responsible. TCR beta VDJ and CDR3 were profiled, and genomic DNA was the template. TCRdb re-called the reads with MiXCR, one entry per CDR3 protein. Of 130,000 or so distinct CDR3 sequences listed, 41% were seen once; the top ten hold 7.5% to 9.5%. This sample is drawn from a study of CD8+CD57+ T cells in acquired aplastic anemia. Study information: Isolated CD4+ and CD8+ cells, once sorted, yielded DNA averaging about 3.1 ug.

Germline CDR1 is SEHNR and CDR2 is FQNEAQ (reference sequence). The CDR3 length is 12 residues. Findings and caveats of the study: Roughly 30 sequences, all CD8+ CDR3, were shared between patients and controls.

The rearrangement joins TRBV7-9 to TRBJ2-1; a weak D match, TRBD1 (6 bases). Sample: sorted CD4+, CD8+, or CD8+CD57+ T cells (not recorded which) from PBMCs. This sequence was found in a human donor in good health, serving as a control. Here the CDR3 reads CVSSSQGSEQFF. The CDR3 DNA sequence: TGTGTCAGCAGCTCACAGGGTAGTGAGCAGTTCTTC.